These 26 T cell receptor beta chains share one sample of origin, sequenced in a study of vaccination and CD4 T cells after COVID-19. This sample's treatment: approximately nine-day PBMC culture with coronavirus spike peptide pools or control peptides (ViraFEST assay). The antigens these receptors bind are not known. The Oncomine TCR Beta short-read assay was applied to DNA of cultured CD4+ T cells. MiXCR, run by TCRdb on the PCR reads, gives a single entry per CDR3 protein. Of around 18,000 distinct CDR3 sequences in the sample, around 30% are singletons; the top ten hold roughly 14%. The sample comprised cultured CD4+ T cells from blood. The receptors derive from a human donor with COVID-19.

V usage is TRBV7-9 and J usage is TRBJ2-3, with D possibly TRBD1 on 5 matching bases. V lost 1 base and J 2 bases, leaving 16 bases between the germline ends. Germline-derived CDR1 and CDR2 are SEHNR and FQNEAQ (reference sequence). The CDR3 is made up of 17 amino acids. Here the CDR3 reads CASSLGRVGRNTDTQYF. CDR3 nucleotides: TGTGCCAGCAGCTTAGGTCGGGTGGGGCGAAACACAGATACGCAGTATTTT.

V is TRBV28 and J is TRBJ2-7; possible D gene TRBD1, 6 bases. CDR3 size: 13 residues. The germline gives CDR1 MDHEN, CDR2 SYDVKM. The V end was cut by 2 bases, the J end by 7 bases, with 12 bases between. The CDR3 is CASSLMQGREQYF. Here the CDR3 DNA reads TGTGCCAGCAGTTTAATGCAGGGGCGTGAGCAGTACTTC.

The V gene is TRBV27, the J gene TRBJ1-2, with 10 bases matching TRBD1. The germline gives CDR1 MNHEY, CDR2 SMNVEV (reference sequence). The CDR3 covers 17 residues. Trimming at V came to 6 bases and at J to 5 bases, leaving 15 bases not matched to a gene. CDR3 residues: CASRNTGQGRRGYGYTF. CDR3 nucleotides: TGTGCCAGCAGGAACACGGGACAGGGGCGCAGGGGGTATGGCTACACCTTC.

The gene calls are TRBV2 and TRBJ2-4; TRBD1 agrees at 7 bases. Germline V lookup: CDR1 SNHLY, CDR2 FYNNEI. CDR3 length: 16 amino acids. V trimming: 6 bases; J trimming: 1 base; junction bases outside the gene matches: 9. CDR3 DNA: TGTGCCAGCAGGGGACAGCCTACCGGGGCCAAAAACATTCAGTACTTC. Translated: CASRGQPTGAKNIQYF.

The CDR3 DNA follows: TGTGCCAGCAGCCGCCAGAACTCTAATTCACCCCTCCACTTT. This encodes CASSRQNSNSPLHF. The rearrangement joins TRBV7-2 to TRBJ1-6; D gene unclear. Trimming took 5 bases from V and 6 from J, leaving 11 bases between them. Germline V lookup: CDR1 SGHTA, CDR2 FQGNSA. The CDR3 extends over 14 amino acids.

In its sample, this clonotype was seen a few times. The rearrangement joins TRBV24-1 to TRBJ2-1; a possible D gene is TRBD1 (6 bases). Germline CDR1 and CDR2: KGHDR and SFDVKD. This CDR3 region has 15 residues. V was shortened by 0 bases and J by 10 bases, with 15 bases between the two germline ends. The CDR3 is CATSDLLMDRGEQFF. CDR3 coding DNA: TGTGCCACCAGTGATTTGCTAATGGACAGAGGGGAGCAGTTCTTC.

In DNA form, the CDR3 reads TGTGCCAGTCAGGACAGGGATAATGGCTACACCTTC. Residues: CASQDRDNGYTF. The chain couples TRBV19 to TRBJ1-2; TRBD1 matches 8 bases. CDR3 length equals 12 residues. Germline lookup yields CDR1 LNHDA and CDR2 SQIVND (reference sequence). The ends lost 8 bases at V and 6 bases at J; junction bases unmatched: 5.

CDR3 region: CSARAKTGSRNQPQHF. DNA of the CDR3: TGCAGTGCTAGAGCCAAGACCGGGTCGCGCAATCAGCCCCAGCATTTT. The rearrangement joins TRBV20-1 to TRBJ1-5, with unresolved D. V dropped 1 base and J dropped 2 bases, with 15 bases sitting between them. The germline V gene has CDR1 DFQATT and CDR2 SNEGSKA (reference sequence). The CDR3 length is 16 residues.

This clonotype has only one observation. The chain has TRBV11-3 and TRBJ1-4; D call uncertain. The CDR3 runs to 17 residues. V lost 0 bases to trimming and J lost 0 bases, with 11 bases between them. CDR1 and CDR2 from the germline V gene are SGHNT and YENEEA. For the CDR3, the DNA is TGTGCCAGCAGCTTAGATCACGGAGTTGCAACTAATGAAAAACTGTTTTTT. Protein: CASSLDHGVATNEKLFF.

In DNA, the CDR3 is TGTGCCAGCCAACAGGGGGGTGGCAGCAATCAGCCCCAGCATTTT. Translating gives CASQQGGGSNQPQHF. The chain links TRBV2 to TRBJ1-5; TRBD1 matches 8 bases. In germline, CDR1 is SNHLY, CDR2 FYNNEI. V dropped 8 bases and J dropped 1; count of bases not matched to a gene: 7. This CDR3 region has 15 residues. Full variable domain (missing parts from reference TRBV2 and TRBJ1-5): EPEVTQTPSHQVTQMGQEVILRCVPISNHLYFYWYRQILGQKVEFLVSFYNNEISEKSEIFDDQFSVERPDGSNFTLKIRSTKLEDSAMYFCASQQGGGSNQPQHFGDGTRLSIL.

This clonotype was detected a few times. The genes are TRBV7-8 and TRBJ2-7, with TRBD1 matching 7 bases. The CDR3 totals 15 residues. Germline V gene lookup returns CDR1 SGHVS and CDR2 FQNEAQ. V lost 5 bases and J lost 0; bases outside the gene matches: 7. CDR3 nucleotide sequence: TGTGCCAGCAGCCCGCGGACAGGTTTCTCCTACGAGCAGTACTTC. It is translated as CASSPRTGFSYEQYF.

The rearrangement uses TRBV11-1 and TRBJ1-6, with 7 bases fitting TRBD1. Germline values: CDR1 SGHAT, CDR2 FQDESV (reference sequence). V was clipped by 3 bases and J by 2 bases; unmatched bases: 1. This CDR3 contains 15 residues. The CDR3 DNA reads TGTGCCAGCAGCTTGGGACAGACCTATAATTCACCCCTCCACTTT. This gives the protein CASSLGQTYNSPLHF.

The V call is TRBV20-1, the J call TRBJ1-1; tentatively, D is TRBD1 (6 bases). Germline V CDR1 and CDR2: DFQATT, SNEGSKA (reference sequence). V shed 3 bases and J shed 10 bases, with 15 bases lying between them. CDR3 length: 12 residues. The CDR3 bases are TGCAGTGCTAGGGGCGGGGAGGGGGGAGCTTTCTTT. It translates to CSARGGEGGAFF.

This clonotype was recorded a few times. The gene calls are TRBV10-3 and TRBJ1-6; 7 bases match TRBD1. The CDR3 spans 15 residues. V trimming: 6 bases; J trimming: 3 bases; junction bases outside the gene matches: 5. From germline, CDR1 is ENHRY and CDR2 SYGVKD. CDR3 residues: CAIRVGTDYNSPLHF. CDR3 DNA: TGTGCCATCAGAGTTGGGACAGACTATAATTCACCCCTCCACTTT.

The chain links TRBV19 to TRBJ1-5; D possibly corresponds to TRBD1 (5 bases). Trimming pared 6 bases from V and 2 bases from J, leaving 11 bases between. There are 14 residues in the CDR3. Germline-derived CDR1 and CDR2 are LNHDA and SQIVND (reference sequence). The CDR3 here is CASSRQPRNQPQHF. CDR3 in DNA: TGTGCCAGTAGCCGACAGCCGCGCAATCAGCCCCAGCATTTT.

This clonotype has a handful of counts. The chain uses TRBV15 and TRBJ1-2, with a tentative D call TRBD1 (6 bases). The CDR3 totals 14 residues. CDR1 and CDR2 from the germline V gene are LNHNV and YYDKDF (reference sequence). V dropped 0 bases and J dropped 7 bases, with 12 bases sitting between them. As DNA, the CDR3 is TGTGCCACCAGCAGAGATTCGGGGGCGCGTGGCTACACCTTC. This sequence encodes CATSRDSGARGYTF.

This clonotype was found a few times. This rearrangement joins TRBV27 to TRBJ2-2, with 8 bases lining up with TRBD1. The CDR3 is made up of 15 amino acids. CDR1 and CDR2 (germline): MNHEY, SMNVEV (reference sequence). V was clipped by 6 bases and J by 4 bases; unmatched bases: 7. CDR3 in DNA: TGTGCCAGCAGCCGGGGCAGGGGGCTCACCGGGGAGCTGTTTTTT. Its protein is CASSRGRGLTGELFF.

The genes are TRBV18 and TRBJ2-3, with D possibly matching TRBD1 (5 bases). The CDR3 length is 14 residues. Trimming pared 2 bases from V and 2 bases from J, leaving 8 bases between. The germline V gene encodes CDR1 KGHSH and CDR2 LQKENI. The CDR3 sequence: CASSPKGDTDTQYF. CDR3 nucleotide sequence: TGTGCCAGCTCACCAAAAGGGGACACAGATACGCAGTATTTT.

The CDR3 loop reads CAIQGGSAEAFF. The CDR3 DNA is TGTGCCATCCAGGGGGGGAGCGCTGAAGCTTTCTTT. The chain has TRBV10-3 and TRBJ1-1; 7 bases are shared with TRBD1. This CDR3 spans 12 amino acids. Germline assignment: CDR1 ENHRY and CDR2 SYGVKD. Trimming removed 8 bases from V and 6 bases from J; junction bases left unmatched: 6.

This clonotype came up a few times. V usage is TRBV27 and J usage is TRBJ1-6; unclear D gene. Trimming pared 2 bases from V and 0 bases from J, leaving 17 bases between. CDR1 and CDR2 (germline): MNHEY, SMNVEV (reference sequence). This CDR3 has 19 amino acids. CDR3 in DNA: TGTGCCAGCAGTTTAAGGACCCTTATAGGCGCCTCCTATAATTCACCCCTCCACTTT. This translates into CASSLRTLIGASYNSPLHF.

The CDR3: CASSLEGTGTDTQYF. The DNA of the CDR3 is TGTGCCAGCAGCTTAGAGGGGACAGGCACAGATACGCAGTATTTT. V usage is TRBV11-3 and J usage is TRBJ2-3, with 7 bases fitting TRBD1. CDR1 and CDR2 from the germline V gene are SGHNT and YENEEA. V lost 0 bases to trimming and J lost 1 base; unmatched junction nucleotides: 1. The CDR3 length is 15 residues.

The V gene is TRBV6-1, the J gene TRBJ1-1, with D perhaps TRBD1 (5 bases). The CDR3 covers 14 residues. Germline CDR1 and CDR2: MNHNS and SASEGT. Between the trimmed V and J ends, which lost 4 bases and 1 base, there was a span of 10 bases. The CDR3 DNA follows: TGTGCCAGCAGTGCTTGGGACGGGAACACTGAAGCTTTCTTT. Residues: CASSAWDGNTEAFF.

The V call is TRBV29-1, the J call TRBJ1-1; D is ambiguous. V was cut by 6 bases and J by 1 base, with 3 bases left in between. The CDR3 consists of 10 residues. Germline assignment: CDR1 SQVTM and CDR2 ANQGSEA. The CDR3 DNA reads as TGCAGCGTGGGGAACACTGAAGCTTTCTTT. This gives the protein CSVGNTEAFF.

This rearrangement joins TRBV27 to TRBJ2-5; D might be TRBD1 or TRBD2, each matching 5 bases. Per the germline V gene, CDR1 is MNHEY and CDR2 is SMNVEV (reference sequence). V shed 6 bases and J shed 6 bases, with 20 bases lying between them. This CDR3 spans 15 amino acids. DNA for the CDR3: TGTGCCAGCAGCAATTCCGGGACCCAGCGGCAGACCCAGTACTTC. This gives the protein CASSNSGTQRQTQYF.

The rearrangement uses TRBV25-1 and TRBJ2-7, with D perhaps being TRBD1 or TRBD2 (5 bases each). Germline assignment: CDR1 MGHDK and CDR2 SYGVNS. The CDR3 has 12 amino acids. The V end lost 6 bases, the J end lost 4 bases, and 10 bases lay between the germline ends. This CDR3 reads CASRVGVYEQYF. DNA of the CDR3: TGTGCCAGCAGGGTGGGGGTTTACGAGCAGTACTTC.

The rearrangement links TRBV20-1 to TRBJ1-5; 10 bases match TRBD1. There are 14 residues in the CDR3. CDR1 and CDR2 (germline): DFQATT, SNEGSKA (reference sequence). J lost 5 bases, V lost 0 bases, and 1 base had no gene match. The CDR3 coding sequence is TGCAGTGCTAGAGAGGGACAGGGGCATCAGCCCCAGCATTTT. It specifies CSAREGQGHQPQHF.